Listed below are T cell receptor beta chains from one sample, sequenced in a study of shared clonotypes between healthy human individuals. Using immunoSEQ multiplex PCR, the repertoire was profiled, and TCRdb retains in-frame clones only, with some absent. This repertoire shows hundreds of thousands of clones, 85% to 95% found once; its top ten account for 0.11%. Sequencing was performed on naive CD8+ T cells sorted from blood. The source of these receptors is a woman in her 30s in good health. Both conserved end residues are part of each CDR3. The order of the fields is CDR3 protein, CDR3 DNA, V gene, J gene, clone size, D gene. A D gene is named only where the DNA matches it firmly. Clone size, where shown, is once, few, many, or a class for clones that have expanded.

CDR3aa: CASSPASSNTGELFF
CDR3nt: TGCGCCAGCAGCCCGGCCAGTTCGAACACCGGGGAGCTGTTTTTT
v_gene: TRBV4-1
j_gene: TRBJ2-2
abundance: NA
d_gene: NA

CDR3aa: CASSLREFNEKLFF
CDR3nt: TGTGCCAGCAGTTTACGGGAATTTAATGAAAAACTGTTTTTT
v_gene: TRBV28
j_gene: TRBJ1-4
abundance: NA
d_gene: NA

CDR3aa: CASSGMEGSPDTQYF
CDR3nt: TGTGCCAGCAGCGGGATGGAGGGGAGTCCAGATACGCAGTATTTT
v_gene: TRBV9
j_gene: TRBJ2-3
abundance: NA
d_gene: NA

CDR3aa: CASSQGTGPSEQYF
CDR3nt: TGTGCCAGCAGCCAAGGGACAGGGCCTTCCGAGCAGTACTTC
v_gene: TRBV4-2
j_gene: TRBJ2-7
abundance: NA
d_gene: TRBD1

CDR3aa: CASTPRSSSGNTIYF
CDR3nt: TGTGCCAGCACCCCAAGGTCGAGCTCTGGAAACACCATATATTTT
v_gene: TRBV2
j_gene: TRBJ1-3
abundance: NA
d_gene: NA

CDR3aa: CASSLSGGAFGTGELFF
CDR3nt: TGTGCCAGCAGCTTGTCAGGAGGGGCCTTTGGCACCGGGGAGCTGTTTTTT
v_gene: TRBV5-8
j_gene: TRBJ2-2
abundance: once
d_gene: NA

CDR3aa: CASSDSPTYEQYF
CDR3nt: TGTGCCAGCAGTGATTCACCAACCTACGAGCAGTACTTC
v_gene: TRBV6-1
j_gene: TRBJ2-7
abundance: NA
d_gene: NA

CDR3aa: CASSDPGSEQYF
CDR3nt: TGTGCCAGCAGTGACCCGGGGTCCGAGCAGTACTTC
v_gene: TRBV28
j_gene: TRBJ2-7
abundance: NA
d_gene: NA

CDR3aa: CASSLMASGLAEAFF
CDR3nt: TGTGCCAGCAGTTTAATGGCGTCAGGGTTGGCTGAAGCTTTCTTT
v_gene: TRBV27
j_gene: TRBJ1-1
abundance: NA
d_gene: NA

CDR3aa: CASSPFGGLAGVRPLNEQYF
CDR3nt: TGTGCCAGCAGCCCGTTTGGAGGACTAGCGGGAGTTAGGCCTCTGAACGAGCAGTACTTC
v_gene: TRBV7-6
j_gene: TRBJ2-7
abundance: NA
d_gene: TRBD2

CDR3aa: CASSPYPSYEQYF
CDR3nt: TGTGCCAGCAGCCCGTACCCTTCCTACGAGCAGTACTTC
v_gene: TRBV7-3
j_gene: TRBJ2-7
abundance: NA
d_gene: NA

CDR3aa: CASSFGTSGSYEQYF
CDR3nt: TGTGCCAGCAGTTTCGGTACTAGCGGGTCCTACGAGCAGTACTTC
v_gene: TRBV27
j_gene: TRBJ2-7
abundance: NA
d_gene: TRBD2

CDR3aa: CAISGSSGSYGYTF
CDR3nt: TGTGCCATCAGTGGGTCATCAGGGAGCTATGGCTACACCTTC
v_gene: TRBV10-3
j_gene: TRBJ1-2
abundance: NA
d_gene: NA

CDR3aa: CASSEATGTSLNIQYF
CDR3nt: TGTGCCAGCAGTGAAGCGACCGGGACTTCTCTTAACATTCAGTACTTC
v_gene: TRBV2
j_gene: TRBJ2-4
abundance: NA
d_gene: NA

CDR3aa: CASTKKQGRLAETYEQYF
CDR3nt: TGTGCCAGCACCAAAAAACAGGGGAGACTAGCGGAGACCTACGAGCAGTACTTC
v_gene: TRBV21-1
j_gene: TRBJ2-7
abundance: NA
d_gene: NA

CDR3aa: CAWSDHLAGIFSYEQYF
CDR3nt: TGTGCCTGGAGCGATCATCTAGCGGGAATTTTCTCCTACGAGCAGTACTTC
v_gene: TRBV30
j_gene: TRBJ2-7
abundance: once
d_gene: TRBD2

CDR3aa: CSVVFQSYEQYF
CDR3nt: TGCAGCGTTGTTTTCCAGTCCTACGAGCAGTACTTC
v_gene: TRBV29-1
j_gene: TRBJ2-7
abundance: once
d_gene: NA

CDR3aa: CASSHRTAPYEQYF
CDR3nt: TGTGCCAGCAGCCACAGGACAGCCCCCTACGAGCAGTACTTC
v_gene: TRBV14
j_gene: TRBJ2-7
abundance: NA
d_gene: NA

CDR3aa: CASSLEPALSSYEQYF
CDR3nt: TGCGCCAGCAGCTTGGAACCAGCTTTGAGCTCCTACGAGCAGTACTTC
v_gene: TRBV5-1
j_gene: TRBJ2-7
abundance: once
d_gene: NA

CDR3aa: CSVFPGQGSPGELFF
CDR3nt: TGCAGCGTTTTCCCGGGACAGGGGTCCCCCGGGGAGCTGTTTTTT
v_gene: TRBV29-1
j_gene: TRBJ2-2
abundance: NA
d_gene: TRBD1

CDR3aa: CASSSTNTGELFF
CDR3nt: TGCGCCAGCAGCTCTACGAACACCGGGGAGCTGTTTTTT
v_gene: TRBV5-1
j_gene: TRBJ2-2
abundance: NA
d_gene: NA

CDR3aa: CATTTRDTQYF
CDR3nt: TGTGCCACAACGACGAGGGATACGCAGTATTTT
v_gene: TRBV6-5
j_gene: TRBJ2-3
abundance: NA
d_gene: NA

CDR3aa: CASSVGDKTYEQYF
CDR3nt: TGTGCCAGCAGCGTAGGAGATAAAACCTACGAGCAGTACTTC
v_gene: TRBV9
j_gene: TRBJ2-7
abundance: NA
d_gene: NA

CDR3aa: CASSRGLAGGAYEQYF
CDR3nt: TGCGCCAGCAGCCGCGGACTAGCGGGGGGGGCCTACGAGCAGTACTTC
v_gene: TRBV4-1
j_gene: TRBJ2-7
abundance: NA
d_gene: TRBD2

CDR3aa: CASSTPRTGAGRNQPQHF
CDR3nt: TGTGCCAGCAGTACCCCCCGGACAGGGGCGGGTCGCAATCAGCCCCAGCATTTT
v_gene: TRBV2
j_gene: TRBJ1-5
abundance: NA
d_gene: TRBD1

CDR3aa: CASSNRYNEQFF
CDR3nt: TGTGCCAGCAGTAACAGATACAATGAGCAGTTCTTC
v_gene: TRBV27
j_gene: TRBJ2-1
abundance: NA
d_gene: NA

CDR3aa: CAWAGTSGADTQYF
CDR3nt: TGTGCCTGGGCCGGGACTAGCGGGGCAGATACGCAGTATTTT
v_gene: TRBV30
j_gene: TRBJ2-3
abundance: NA
d_gene: TRBD2

CDR3aa: CSVAPAGVWVDQYF
CDR3nt: TGCAGCGTTGCTCCAGCGGGAGTTTGGGTGGACCAGTACTTC
v_gene: TRBV29-1
j_gene: TRBJ2-5
abundance: NA
d_gene: TRBD2

CDR3aa: CASSPRQNTEAFF
CDR3nt: TGTGCCAGCAGCCCACGACAGAACACTGAAGCTTTCTTT
v_gene: TRBV7-8
j_gene: TRBJ1-1
abundance: NA
d_gene: NA

CDR3aa: CASSDEGYGYTF
CDR3nt: TGTGCCAGCAGTGACGAAGGCTATGGCTACACCTTC
v_gene: TRBV25-1
j_gene: TRBJ1-2
abundance: NA
d_gene: NA

CDR3aa: CASSLGAAQPQHF
CDR3nt: TGTGCCAGCAGCTTAGGGGCGGCTCAGCCCCAGCATTTT
v_gene: TRBV13
j_gene: TRBJ1-5
abundance: NA
d_gene: NA

CDR3aa: CASSEASRAYEQYF
CDR3nt: TGTGCCAGCAGTGAAGCGTCTAGAGCGTACGAGCAGTACTTC
v_gene: TRBV2
j_gene: TRBJ2-7
abundance: NA
d_gene: NA

CDR3aa: CASSWEGQGPVEKLFF
CDR3nt: TGCGCCAGCAGCTGGGAGGGACAGGGGCCAGTTGAAAAACTGTTTTTT
v_gene: TRBV5-1
j_gene: TRBJ1-4
abundance: NA
d_gene: TRBD1

CDR3aa: CASSPRTGTSGSARYEQYF
CDR3nt: TGTGCCAGCAGCCCTCGCACCGGGACTAGCGGGAGTGCACGCTACGAGCAGTACTTC
v_gene: TRBV7-9
j_gene: TRBJ2-7
abundance: once
d_gene: TRBD2

CDR3aa: CASSILAGNQPQHF
CDR3nt: TGTGCCAGCTCGATATTGGCAGGCAATCAGCCCCAGCATTTT
v_gene: TRBV27
j_gene: TRBJ1-5
abundance: NA
d_gene: NA

CDR3aa: CSGMPGEEQFF
CDR3nt: TGCAGCGGTATGCCCGGGGAAGAGCAGTTCTTC
v_gene: TRBV29-1
j_gene: TRBJ2-1
abundance: NA
d_gene: NA

CDR3aa: CASSVDRERNYGYTF
CDR3nt: TGTGCCAGCAGCGTAGACCGAGAGCGGAACTATGGCTACACCTTC
v_gene: TRBV9
j_gene: TRBJ1-2
abundance: NA
d_gene: NA

CDR3aa: CASSYAGQGEKQYF
CDR3nt: TGTGCCAGCAGTTACGCAGGACAGGGTGAAAAGCAGTACTTC
v_gene: TRBV6-6
j_gene: TRBJ2-7
abundance: NA
d_gene: TRBD1

CDR3aa: CASSPAPGRFQETQYF
CDR3nt: TGTGCCAGCAGCCCAGCCCCAGGCAGGTTCCAAGAGACCCAGTACTTC
v_gene: TRBV27
j_gene: TRBJ2-5
abundance: NA
d_gene: NA

CDR3aa: CASSLDRAAETQYF
CDR3nt: TGTGCCAGCAGTTTGGACAGGGCCGCTGAGACCCAGTACTTC
v_gene: TRBV2
j_gene: TRBJ2-5
abundance: NA
d_gene: TRBD1

CDR3aa: CASSWPSDTQYF
CDR3nt: TGTGCCAGCAGCTGGCCCAGCGATACGCAGTATTTT
v_gene: TRBV13
j_gene: TRBJ2-3
abundance: NA
d_gene: NA

CDR3aa: CASSLVGTGGGETQYF
CDR3nt: TGTGCCAGCAGCTTAGTCGGGACAGGTGGGGGGGAGACCCAGTACTTC
v_gene: TRBV13
j_gene: TRBJ2-5
abundance: NA
d_gene: TRBD1

CDR3aa: CASRPDIMNTEAFF
CDR3nt: TGTGCCAGCAGGCCAGACATCATGAACACTGAAGCTTTCTTT
v_gene: TRBV28
j_gene: TRBJ1-1
abundance: NA
d_gene: NA

CDR3aa: CASSFQFAEETQYF
CDR3nt: TGTGCCAGCAGCTTTCAGTTCGCCGAAGAGACCCAGTACTTC
v_gene: TRBV11-2
j_gene: TRBJ2-5
abundance: NA
d_gene: NA

CDR3aa: CASSSGQLNQPQHF
CDR3nt: TGTGCCAGCAGCTCCGGACAGCTTAATCAGCCCCAGCATTTT
v_gene: TRBV6-5
j_gene: TRBJ1-5
abundance: NA
d_gene: NA